Below are 8 T cell receptor beta chains sequenced from a single sample in a study of OX40 agonist ivuxolimab in advanced cancers. Sequencing used immunoSEQ multiplex PCR; TCRdb keeps in-frame clones, though not all of them. The table lists about 120,000 clones, 93% of them singletons. The specimen was CD4+ or CD8+ T cells sorted from blood, collected in a trial of the OX40 agonist ivuxolimab. The receptors derive from an adult with an advanced solid tumor such as melanoma, head and neck, liver or kidney cancer.

This clone came up once. The chain combines TRBV6-5 with TRBJ1-5, with D tentatively TRBD1 (6 bases). The CDR3 is 14 residues long. CDR1 MNHEY and CDR2 SVGAGI come from the germline V gene. Between the trimmed V and J ends, which lost 6 bases and 5 bases, there was a span of 14 bases. This chain's CDR3 is CASRDSGGYQPQHF. CDR3 DNA: TGTGCCAGCAGAGACAGCGGGGGCTATCAGCCCCAGCATTTT.

The chain uses TRBV7-8 and TRBJ2-5; D is possibly TRBD2 (5 bases). The CDR3 runs 14 residues. Germline assignment: CDR1 SGHVS and CDR2 FQNEAQ. Trimming removed 0 bases at V and 6 bases at J, with 11 bases between. CDR3 in amino acids: CASSLAEGHKTQYF. The CDR3 DNA reads as TGTGCCAGCAGCTTAGCCGAGGGTCATAAGACCCAGTACTTC.

This rearrangement joins TRBV10-3 to TRBJ1-6; D unclear. CDR1 is ENHRY and CDR2 is SYGVKD in the germline V gene. The CDR3 runs to 15 residues. V was cut by 3 bases and J by 5 bases, with 11 bases left in between. As DNA, the CDR3 is TGTGCCATCAGTGAAATCTGGGCGGATAATTCACCCCTCCACTTT. Translation: CAISEIWADNSPLHF.

This chain joins TRBV9 and TRBJ2-1, with D perhaps assigned TRBD1 or TRBD2 (6 bases each). Germline CDR1 reads SGDLS; CDR2 reads YYNGEE. The V end was cut by 2 bases, the J end by 5 bases, with 17 bases between. CDR3 length: 16 amino acids. CDR3 sequence (DNA): TGTGCCAGCAGCGTGGCTAGCCGGAGGGGGGACAATGAGCAGTTCTTC. Amino acid sequence: CASSVASRRGDNEQFF.

The chain recombines TRBV2 with TRBJ2-7; D ambiguous. This CDR3 region has 15 residues. From germline, CDR1 is SNHLY and CDR2 FYNNEI. The V gene lost 2 bases and the J gene lost 2 bases, with 13 bases spanning the gap. CDR3 nucleotides: TGTGCCAGCAGTGAATTTGCCGCATCCCCCTACGAGCAGTACTTC. This gives the protein CASSEFAASPYEQYF.

The rearrangement links TRBV7-2 to TRBJ2-1; D may be TRBD2 (6 bases). Germline CDR1 and CDR2: SGHTA and FQGNSA. The CDR3 is 15 residues long. Trimming removed 3 bases at V and 5 bases at J, with 14 bases between. This chain's CDR3 is CASSLSSGFNNEQFF. As DNA, the CDR3 is TGTGCCAGCAGCTTGAGTAGCGGTTTCAACAATGAGCAGTTCTTC.

The chain joins TRBV19 to TRBJ2-1; possible D gene TRBD2, 5 bases. Germline V gene data show CDR1 as LNHDA and CDR2 as SQIVND (reference sequence). The ends were cut back, 8 bases at V and 6 bases at J, with 14 bases in the middle. The CDR3 covers 13 residues. The CDR3 DNA follows: TGTGCCAGTCGCCCTACGGGGTCCAATGAGCAGTTCTTC. Protein sequence: CASRPTGSNEQFF. The whole variable domain, remainder taken from reference TRBV19 and TRBJ2-1, is DGGITQSPKYLFRKEGQNVTLSCEQNLNHDAMYWYRQDPGQGLRLIYYSQIVNDFQKGDIAEGYSVSREKKESFPLTVTSAQKNPTAFYLCASRPTGSNEQFFGPGTRLTVL.

The V call is TRBV6-6, the J call TRBJ2-6; possible D gene TRBD1, 6 bases. The CDR3 contains 16 residues. Germline V gene sequence: CDR1 MNHNY, CDR2 SVGAGI (reference sequence). V was cut by 5 bases and J by 4 bases, with 15 bases left in between. CDR3 sequence reads: CASSARNRAGANVLTF. The CDR3 DNA sequence: TGTGCCAGCAGTGCGAGGAACAGGGCCGGGGCCAACGTCCTGACTTTC.